Each of the 10 T cell receptor beta chains below was sequenced from the same sample in a study of cytomegalovirus exposure and HLA in healthy donors. TCRdb keeps only in-frame clones here, not all; method: immunoSEQ multiplex PCR. This sample carries 150,000 or so clones, around 84% of them seen once, and the ten largest clones take over 2%. The material sequenced was PBMCs. The receptors shown here come from a human donor in good health.

Details on this clone: Other DNA variants within this sample encode the same CDR3. The chain uses TRBV5-6 and TRBJ2-5; TRBD2 is a possible D gene (6 bases). The CDR3 contains 14 residues. The V and J ends lost 1 base and 1 base respectively, with 8 bases between them. Germline assignment: CDR1 SGHDT and CDR2 YYEEEE. CDR3 coding DNA: TGTGCCAGCAGCTTGCTCGGGGGCCAAGAGACCCAGTACTTC. It translates to CASSLLGGQETQYF. Full variable domain (remainder filled in from reference TRBV5-6 and TRBJ2-5): DAGVTQSPTHLIKTRGQQVTLRCSPKSGHDTVSWYQQALGQGPQFIFQYYEEEERQRGNFPDRFSGHQFPNYSSELNVNALLLGDSALYLCASSLLGGQETQYFGPGTRLLVL.

The genes are TRBV10-3 and TRBJ1-3, with 7 positions matching TRBD1. This CDR3 has 14 amino acids. CDR1 and CDR2 from the germline V gene are ENHRY and SYGVKD. Trimming cost V 4 bases and J 2 bases; bases outside gene matches: 2. For the CDR3, the DNA is TGTGCCATCAGTGCCCAGGGGGCTGGAAACACCATATATTTT. Amino acids: CAISAQGAGNTIYF.

V is TRBV9 and J is TRBJ2-5, with 11 bases lining up with TRBD1. The V and J ends lost 5 bases and 3 bases, in that order; junction bases with no gene match: 0. The length of the CDR3 is 13 residues. Per germline, CDR1 SGDLS and CDR2 YYNGEE. This CDR3 is CASRGQGEETQYF. The CDR3 bases are TGTGCCAGCAGGGGACAGGGGGAAGAGACCCAGTACTTC.

DNA for the CDR3: TGCGCCAGCAGCCAAGTTCGAGCGGGATTGAACACCGGGGAGCTGTTTTTT. Protein product: CASSQVRAGLNTGELFF. The V gene is TRBV4-1, the J gene TRBJ2-2; 7 nucleotides align to TRBD2. CDR3 size: 17 residues. CDR1 is MGHRA, CDR2 YSYEKL, per germline. Trimming took 1 base from V and 1 from J; bases not matched to a gene: 6.

J is TRBJ2-3 and V is TRBV29-1; TRBD2 agrees at 7 bases. The trim removed 7 bases at V and 3 bases at J, leaving 16 bases unmatched. This CDR3 has 16 residues. In germline, CDR1 is SQVTM, CDR2 ANQGSEA. As DNA, the CDR3 is TGCAGCGACCTGGGGGGGTCGGGGAGAGGGACAGATACGCAGTATTTT. Protein sequence: CSDLGGSGRGTDTQYF.

The V gene is TRBV4-1, the J gene TRBJ2-7, with TRBD2 matching 11 bases. This CDR3 contains 14 residues. The V gene's germline CDR1 is MGHRA and CDR2 YSYEKL. V was pared by 3 bases and J by 6 bases, with 4 bases of the junction left unmatched. CDR3 protein: CASSQLAGGGEQYF. CDR3 bases: TGCGCCAGCAGCCAGCTAGCGGGAGGTGGCGAGCAGTACTTC.

The rearrangement joins TRBV11-1 to TRBJ2-5; 14 positions agree with TRBD2. The CDR3 is 16 residues long. The V gene's germline CDR1 is SGHAT and CDR2 FQDESV (reference sequence). Trimming took 6 bases from V and 5 from J; bases not matched to a gene: 8. The CDR3 is CASRTGTSGGMETQYF. The DNA of the CDR3 is TGTGCCAGCAGAACCGGGACTAGCGGGGGTATGGAGACCCAGTACTTC.

CDR3 DNA sequence: TGTGCCAGCAGTTTAGGGTGGGGCGGGATGAACACTGAAGCTTTCTTT. This codes for CASSLGWGGMNTEAFF. The rearrangement links TRBV27 to TRBJ1-1; D is possibly TRBD1 (5 bases). The CDR3 consists of 16 residues. The ends were cut back, 2 bases at V and 0 bases at J, with 13 bases in the middle. CDR1 MNHEY and CDR2 SMNVEV come from the germline V gene (reference sequence).

With respect to this clone: One junction end does not reproduce the germline sequence, and a read error may be involved. The V call is TRBV7-9, the J call TRBJ1-2; TRBD1 agrees at 7 bases. CDR3 size: 13 residues. From germline, CDR1 is SEHNR and CDR2 FQNEAQ (reference sequence). The CDR3 region is CASSLASTGRDTF. The CDR3 bases are TGTGCCAGCAGCCTAGCGTCGACAGGGCGGGACACCTTC.

The count of this clone is one. V and J are TRBV11-2 and TRBJ2-7, with a possible D match to TRBD2 (5 bases). Trimming cost V 1 base and J 2 bases, with 12 bases left between them. Germline CDR1 and CDR2: SGHAT and FQNNGV. The CDR3 runs 15 residues. This CDR3 is CASSLAGVSPYEQYF. For the CDR3, the DNA is TGTGCCAGCAGCTTAGCCGGGGTTTCTCCCTACGAGCAGTACTTC. The variable domain in full, completed from reference TRBV11-2 and TRBJ2-7, reads EAGVAQSPRYKIIEKRQSVAFWCNPISGHATLYWYQQILGQGPKLLIQFQNNGVVDDSQLPKDRFSAERLKGVDSTLKIQPAKLEDSAVYLCASSLAGVSPYEQYFGPGTRLTVT.